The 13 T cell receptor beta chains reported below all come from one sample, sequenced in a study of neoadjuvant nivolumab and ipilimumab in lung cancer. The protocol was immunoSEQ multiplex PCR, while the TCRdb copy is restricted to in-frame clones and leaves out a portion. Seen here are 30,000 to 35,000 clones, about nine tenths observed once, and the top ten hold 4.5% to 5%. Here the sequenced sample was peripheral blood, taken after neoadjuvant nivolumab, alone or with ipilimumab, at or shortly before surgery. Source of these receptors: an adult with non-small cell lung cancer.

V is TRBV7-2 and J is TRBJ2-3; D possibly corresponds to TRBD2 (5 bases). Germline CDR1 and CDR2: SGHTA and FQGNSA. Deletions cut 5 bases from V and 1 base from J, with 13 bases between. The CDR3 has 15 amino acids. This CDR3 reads CASSPRLGGTDTQYF. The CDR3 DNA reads TGTGCCAGCAGCCCCCGGCTCGGGGGCACAGATACGCAGTATTTT.

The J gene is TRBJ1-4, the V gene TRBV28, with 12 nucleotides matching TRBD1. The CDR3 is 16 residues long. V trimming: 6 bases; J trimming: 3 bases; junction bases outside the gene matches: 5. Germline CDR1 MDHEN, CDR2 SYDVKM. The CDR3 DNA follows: TGTGCCAGCAGCCGGGACAGGGGGCAGGCTAATGAAAAACTGTTTTTT. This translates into CASSRDRGQANEKLFF.

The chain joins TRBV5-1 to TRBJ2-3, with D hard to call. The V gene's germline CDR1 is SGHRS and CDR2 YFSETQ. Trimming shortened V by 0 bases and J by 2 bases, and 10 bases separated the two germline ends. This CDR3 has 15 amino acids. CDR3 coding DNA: TGCGCCAGCAGCTTGGAAGGTCATGTCACAGATACGCAGTATTTT. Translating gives CASSLEGHVTDTQYF.

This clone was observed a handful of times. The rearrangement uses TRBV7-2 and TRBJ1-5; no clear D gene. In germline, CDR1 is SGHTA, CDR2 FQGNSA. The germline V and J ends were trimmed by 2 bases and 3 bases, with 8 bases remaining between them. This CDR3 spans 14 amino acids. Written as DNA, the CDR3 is TGTGCCAGCAGCTTATCTATGAACAATCAGCCCCAGCATTTT. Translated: CASSLSMNNQPQHF.

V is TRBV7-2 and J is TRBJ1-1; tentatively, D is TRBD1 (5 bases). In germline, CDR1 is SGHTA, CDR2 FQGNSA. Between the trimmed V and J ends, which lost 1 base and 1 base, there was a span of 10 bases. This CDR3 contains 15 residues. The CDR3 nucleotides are TGTGCCAGCAGCTTAGGGGGCGGGGGGAACACTGAAGCTTTCTTT. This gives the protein CASSLGGGGNTEAFF.

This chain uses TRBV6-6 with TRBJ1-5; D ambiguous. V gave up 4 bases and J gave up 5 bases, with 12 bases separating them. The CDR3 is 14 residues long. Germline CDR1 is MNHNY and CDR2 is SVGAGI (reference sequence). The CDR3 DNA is TGTGCCAGCAGTTTACTCCCTAGGGATCAGCCCCAGCATTTT. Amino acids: CASSLLPRDQPQHF.

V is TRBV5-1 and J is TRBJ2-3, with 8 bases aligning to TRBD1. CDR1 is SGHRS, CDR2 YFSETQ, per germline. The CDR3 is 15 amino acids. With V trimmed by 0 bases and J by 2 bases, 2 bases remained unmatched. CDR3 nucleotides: TGCGCCAGCAGCTTGGGGGACAGGACCACAGATACGCAGTATTTT. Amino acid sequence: CASSLGDRTTDTQYF.

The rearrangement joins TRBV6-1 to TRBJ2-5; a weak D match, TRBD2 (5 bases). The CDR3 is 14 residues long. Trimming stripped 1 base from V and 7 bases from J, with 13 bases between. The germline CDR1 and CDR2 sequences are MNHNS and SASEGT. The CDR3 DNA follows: TGTGCCAGCAGTGAAGGCAGATTACTAGGGACCCAGTACTTC. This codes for CASSEGRLLGTQYF.

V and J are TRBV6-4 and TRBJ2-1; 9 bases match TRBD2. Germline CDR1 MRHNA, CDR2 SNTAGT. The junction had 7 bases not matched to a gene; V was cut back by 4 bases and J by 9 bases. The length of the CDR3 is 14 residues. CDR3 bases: TGTGCCAGCAGTGGGACTAGCGCCGTGGGTGAGCAGTTCTTC. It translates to CASSGTSAVGEQFF.

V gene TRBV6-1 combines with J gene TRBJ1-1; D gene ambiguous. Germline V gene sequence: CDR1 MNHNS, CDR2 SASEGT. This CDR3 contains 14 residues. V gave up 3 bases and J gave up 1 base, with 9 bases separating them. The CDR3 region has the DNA TGTGCCAGCAGTGAGATCCTGAGGAACACTGAAGCTTTCTTT. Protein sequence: CASSEILRNTEAFF.

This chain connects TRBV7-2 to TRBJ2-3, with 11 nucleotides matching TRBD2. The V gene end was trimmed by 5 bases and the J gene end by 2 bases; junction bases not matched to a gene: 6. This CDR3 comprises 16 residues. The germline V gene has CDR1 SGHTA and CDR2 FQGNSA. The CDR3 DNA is TGTGCCAGCAGCCCTAGCGGGGGGACGAACACAGATACGCAGTATTTT. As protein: CASSPSGGTNTDTQYF. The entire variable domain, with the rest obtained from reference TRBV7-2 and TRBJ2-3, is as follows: GAGVSQSPSNKVTEKGKDVELRCDPISGHTALYWYRQSLGQGLEFLIYFQGNSAPDKSGLPSDRFSAERTGGSVSTLTIQRTQQEDSAVYLCASSPSGGTNTDTQYFGPGTRLTVL.

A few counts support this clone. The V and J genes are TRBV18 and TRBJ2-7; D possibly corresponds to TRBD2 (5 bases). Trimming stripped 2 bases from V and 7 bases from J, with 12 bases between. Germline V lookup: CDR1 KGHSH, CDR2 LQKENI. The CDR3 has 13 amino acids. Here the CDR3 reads CASSPGQTGEQYF. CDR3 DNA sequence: TGTGCCAGCTCACCAGGCCAGACGGGGGAGCAGTACTTC.

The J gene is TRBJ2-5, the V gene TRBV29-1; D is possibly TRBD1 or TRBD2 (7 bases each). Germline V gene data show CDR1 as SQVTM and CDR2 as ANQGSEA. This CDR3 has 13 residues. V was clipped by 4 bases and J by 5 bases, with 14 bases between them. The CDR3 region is CSVGSGGGETQYF. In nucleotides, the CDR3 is TGCAGCGTTGGATCAGGGGGAGGGGAGACCCAGTACTTC.